This T cell receptor (beta chain) derives from a study of T cell responses to AZD1222 COVID-19 vaccine. Findings and limits, study-wide: With dominance at 160-218 and 743-854, vaccine-associated CD4 TCRs spanned spike.

Germline V lookup: CDR1 SNHLY, CDR2 FYNNEI. This CDR3 has 13 residues. The V segment lost 7 bases and the J segment 11 bases; nucleotides outside the gene matches: 13. This clone was recorded a few times. Its antigen remains unidentified. Clones were read by immunoSEQ multiplex PCR, and TCRdb kept only the in-frame ones, dropping some. The data hold 150,000 or so clones, with around 90% observed a single time. The source was peripheral blood, collected 28 days after the second AZD1222 dose. This clonotype was obtained from an adult who received the AZD1222 COVID-19 vaccine. The V and J genes are TRBV2 and TRBJ1-1; 7 positions agree with TRBD1. CDR3 residues: CASTPEGSRGAFF. In DNA form, the CDR3 reads TGTGCCAGCACCCCCGAGGGAAGCAGGGGGGCTTTCTTT.